This T cell receptor beta chain was retrieved from a study of T cell responses to AZD1222 COVID-19 vaccine. Details on this clone: Its specificity is not known.

Pooled samples include second doses given at about 4 or 12 weeks. General study points: Mapped onto spike, vaccine-associated CD4 TCRs spanned it and were dominant at 160-218 and 743-854. Breadth and depth of Spike-specific TCRs rose after two AZD1222 doses. White British ancestry dominated among donors, who included more females, and clonal diversity was possibly underestimated.

Only in-frame clones appear in the TCRdb table, and some are missing; sequencing was by immunoSEQ multiplex PCR. The sample yields some 79,000 clones, around 80% seen once. Germline CDR1 KGHDR, CDR2 SFDVKD. This CDR3 comprises 19 residues. V shed 1 base and J 2 bases; nucleotides not matched to a gene: 12. The TCR comes from an adult who received the AZD1222 COVID-19 vaccine. The specimen was peripheral blood, collected 28 days after the second AZD1222 dose. This chain joins TRBV24-1 and TRBJ2-2, with 7 bases that match TRBD2. The CDR3 DNA is TGTGCCACCAGTGATTTTTGGGAAGGGACTACCGAAAACACCGGGGAGCTGTTTTTT. This encodes CATSDFWEGTTENTGELFF.